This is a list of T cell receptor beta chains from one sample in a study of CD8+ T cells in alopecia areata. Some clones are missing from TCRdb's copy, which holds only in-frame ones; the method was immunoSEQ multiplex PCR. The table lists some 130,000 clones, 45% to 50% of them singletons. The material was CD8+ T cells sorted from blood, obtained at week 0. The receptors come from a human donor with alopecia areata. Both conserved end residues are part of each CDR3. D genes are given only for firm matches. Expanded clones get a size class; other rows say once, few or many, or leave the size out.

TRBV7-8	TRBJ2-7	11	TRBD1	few	TGTGCCAGTACTACAGGGGGGGAGCAGTACTTC	CASTTGGEQYF
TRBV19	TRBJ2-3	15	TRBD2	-	TGTGCCAGTAGTATTAGCGGGGAAAACACAGATACGCAGTATTTT	CASSISGENTDTQYF
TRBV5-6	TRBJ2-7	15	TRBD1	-	TGTGCCAGCAGCGCTCCGACAGGGGAGGCCTACGAGCAGTACTTC	CASSAPTGEAYEQYF
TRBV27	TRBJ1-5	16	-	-	TGTGCCAGCAGTTTATCGGCCGGGGAGGTCGATCAGCCCCAGCATTTT	CASSLSAGEVDQPQHF
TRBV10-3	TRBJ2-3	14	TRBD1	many	TGTGCCATCAGTACAGGGGGCGAAGCAGATACGCAGTATTTT	CAISTGGEADTQYF
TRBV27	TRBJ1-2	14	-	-	TGTGCCAGCAGTCCTTGGACGGGAAACTATGGCTACACCTTC	CASSPWTGNYGYTF
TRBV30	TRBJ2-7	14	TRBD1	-	TGTGCCTGGAGTGTAGGACAGGGGGCTTACGAGCAGTACTTC	CAWSVGQGAYEQYF
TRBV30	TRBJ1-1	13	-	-	TGTGCCTCCTTCTTTCACGGGTACACTGAAGCTTTCTTT	CASFFHGYTEAFF
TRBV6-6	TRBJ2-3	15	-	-	TGTGCCAGCAGTTACAGGGGTAAAGGCACAGATACGCAGTATTTT	CASSYRGKGTDTQYF
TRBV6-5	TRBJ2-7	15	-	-	TGTGCCAGCAGTTTACTCACCAGGGACGGCTACGAGCAGTACTTC	CASSLLTRDGYEQYF
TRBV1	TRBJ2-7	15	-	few	TGCACCAGCTTGGCCTATGCTCCCCTCTACGGGGAGCAGTACTTC	CTSLAYAPLYGEQYF
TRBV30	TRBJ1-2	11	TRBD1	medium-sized	TGTGCAATGATCGACAGGGGGTTCAGCACCTTC	CAMIDRGFSTF
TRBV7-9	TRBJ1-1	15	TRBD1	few	TGTGCCAGCAGCACCATGACAGGGCTAAGCACTGAAGCTTTCTTT	CASSTMTGLSTEAFF
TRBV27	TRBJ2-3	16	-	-	TGTGCCAGCAGTTCCCCCCTTGAGGGGAACACAGATACGCAGTATTTT	CASSSPLEGNTDTQYF
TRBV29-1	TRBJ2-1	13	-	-	TGCAGCGTTGTGCGGACGGACAACAATGAGCAGTTCTTC	CSVVRTDNNEQFF